This TCR beta chain is drawn from a study of T cells in women clearing cervical HPV infection. Sequenced by immunoSEQ multiplex PCR; TCRdb stores in-frame clones only, minus some. This table lists over 30,000 clones. Details on this clone: One end of the junction varies from germline; a read error may be responsible. The read finishes 3 residues shy of the CDR3 end, and the germline J gene is used to complete it.

This CDR3 contains 14 residues. Germline V lookup: CDR1 LGHNA, CDR2 YNFKEQ. The sample consisted of blood buffy coat. The chain carries TRBV4-2 and TRBJ1-2, with D possibly being TRBD1 (5 bases). This TCR was recovered from a woman aged 18 to 75 with a cervical HPV16 infection that either progressed to CIN3+ or cleared (not recorded which). Partial CDR3 DNA: TGCGCCAGCAGCCAAGAACGGGGGTATGGGGGC. Translating gives CASSQERGYGG. The CDR3 in full is CASSQERGYGGYTF.